One and the same sample provided the 26 T cell receptor beta chains below, sequenced in a study of CD8 T cells in Susac syndrome. An amount of RNA that ranged from 0.5 to 1 ug was reverse transcribed with random hexamers. Each CDR3 protein gets one entry after TCRdb re-called the immunoSEQ multiplex PCR reads with MiXCR. In the table there are around 69,000 distinct CDR3 sequences, approximately 96% of which are singletons. Specimen: CD4+ T cells from PBMCs. Receptor source: a human donor with multiple sclerosis.

The chain is built from TRBV20-1 and TRBJ1-1; 9 bases are shared with TRBD1. The V gene's germline CDR1 is DFQATT and CDR2 SNEGSKA (reference sequence). V was clipped by 8 bases and J by 5 bases; unmatched bases: 18. The CDR3 runs 16 residues. The CDR3 DNA reads TGCAGTCCGAACCCAGGGACAGGGCCCTTACGGACTGAAGCTTTCTTT. This translates into CSPNPGTGPLRTEAFF.

The chain is built from TRBV20-1 and TRBJ2-1; D might be TRBD2 (7 bases). There are 12 residues in the CDR3. V was clipped by 5 bases and J by 10 bases, with 15 bases between them. The V gene's germline CDR1 is DFQATT and CDR2 SNEGSKA (reference sequence). CDR3 nucleotide sequence: TGCAGTGCTGGGGCGGGGGCGCGGGAGCAGTTCTTC. It yields the protein CSAGAGAREQFF.

The genes are TRBV4-2 and TRBJ1-5; possible D gene TRBD1, 5 bases. From germline, CDR1 is LGHNA and CDR2 YNFKEQ. The ends were cut back, 0 bases at V and 4 bases at J, with 10 bases in the middle. This CDR3 contains 15 residues. The CDR3 DNA is TGTGCCAGCAGCCAAGATCCCCAGGGTAATCAGCCCCAGCATTTT. Its protein is CASSQDPQGNQPQHF.

The chain is built from TRBV6-1 and TRBJ2-6; 8 bases agree with TRBD1. The V gene's germline CDR1 is MNHNS and CDR2 SASEGT. The CDR3 is made up of 18 amino acids. The trim removed 8 bases at V and 2 bases at J, leaving 14 bases unmatched. CDR3 sequence reads: CASGGRTGHRAGANVLTF. The DNA for the CDR3 is TGTGCCAGCGGGGGACGGACAGGGCACCGGGCTGGGGCCAACGTCCTGACTTTC.

This clonotype occurred once. The genes are TRBV5-1 and TRBJ1-3, with D unresolved. Germline CDR1 is SGHRS and CDR2 is YFSETQ. The CDR3 totals 14 residues. The ends were cut back, 4 bases at V and 2 bases at J, with 10 bases in the middle. The CDR3 loop reads CASSPIPTGNTIYF. CDR3 coding DNA: TGCGCCAGCAGCCCGATCCCAACTGGAAACACCATATATTTT.

The chain uses TRBV29-1 and TRBJ1-1; 9 nucleotides match TRBD1. This CDR3 comprises 13 residues. V was clipped by 6 bases and J by 6 bases; unmatched bases: 8. Germline assignment: CDR1 SQVTM and CDR2 ANQGSEA. The CDR3, as DNA: TGCAGCGTCAACAGGGGGCGGGTGGCTGAAGCTTTCTTT. Its protein is CSVNRGRVAEAFF.

This chain links TRBV12-3 or TRBV12-4 with TRBJ1-1; 7 bases fit TRBD1. This CDR3 has 15 residues. The trim removed 4 bases at V and 0 bases at J, leaving 5 bases unmatched. Here the CDR3 DNA reads TGTGCCAGCAGTTCCCGGAGGGGGCTGAACACTGAAGCTTTCTTT. Protein sequence: CASSSRRGLNTEAFF.

The chain uses TRBV29-1 and TRBJ2-1; D unresolved. The V gene lost 5 bases and the J gene lost 3 bases, with 14 bases spanning the gap. The CDR3 has 14 residues. The germline V gene has CDR1 SQVTM and CDR2 ANQGSEA. As DNA, the CDR3 is TGCAGCGTTCATCCGGAACCCGTCTACAATGAGCAGTTCTTC. Protein product: CSVHPEPVYNEQFF.

The genes are TRBV30 and TRBJ1-2; 8 bases map to TRBD1. Looked up from germline, CDR1 is GTSNPN and CDR2 is SVGIG (reference sequence). Trimming removed 0 bases from V and 3 bases from J; junction bases left unmatched: 9. The length of the CDR3 is 16 residues. This chain's CDR3 is CAWSVPRTGWDYGYTF. The CDR3 DNA reads as TGTGCCTGGAGTGTACCTAGGACAGGGTGGGACTATGGCTACACCTTC.

The CDR3 DNA follows: TGCGCCAGCAGCTTGTTACAGGGGGATCTCCGAACTGAAGCTTTCTTT. Its protein is CASSLLQGDLRTEAFF. The chain carries TRBV5-1 and TRBJ1-1; 8 bases agree with TRBD1. The CDR3 spans 16 residues. Per the germline V gene, CDR1 is SGHRS and CDR2 is YFSETQ. J lost 5 bases, V lost 1 base, and 10 bases had no gene match.

CDR3 DNA sequence: TGTGCCAGCAGGAGGACAGGGGAACCTTATAGCAATCAGCCCCAGCATTTT. This translates into CASRRTGEPYSNQPQHF. The gene calls are TRBV12-3 or TRBV12-4 and TRBJ1-5, with TRBD1 matching over 9 bases. The CDR3 is 17 residues long. V shed 6 bases, J shed 0 bases, and the junction held 9 bases outside the gene matches.

This sequence joins TRBV7-8 and TRBJ2-3; no clear D. Trimming stripped 7 bases from V and 0 bases from J, with 23 bases between. Germline V gene data show CDR1 as SGHVS and CDR2 as FQNEAQ. The CDR3 is 18 residues long. DNA for the CDR3: TGTGCCAGCATCCCCGGGTGGAGCGACCCCGGAAGCACAGATACGCAGTATTTT. This encodes CASIPGWSDPGSTDTQYF.

The chain links TRBV10-3 to TRBJ2-7, with no clear D. From germline, CDR1 is ENHRY and CDR2 SYGVKD. V gave up 11 bases and J gave up 1 base, with 12 bases separating them. CDR3 length equals 12 residues. The CDR3 spells CAAGPYSYEQYF. The CDR3 coding sequence is TGTGCCGCCGGACCGTATTCCTACGAGCAGTACTTC.

The chain carries TRBV30 and TRBJ2-7, with D possibly matching TRBD1 (7 bases). The CDR3 totals 15 residues. Germline V gene data show CDR1 as GTSNPN and CDR2 as SVGIG (reference sequence). V shed 4 bases and J shed 3 bases, with 19 bases lying between them. Here the CDR3 DNA reads TGTGCCTGGACCTGGGGGGCAGGGGGAGACTACGAGCAGTACTTC. It yields the protein CAWTWGAGGDYEQYF.

CDR3 residues: CASSPGTSTEQYF. As DNA, the CDR3 is TGTGCCAGCAGCCCCGGGACATCAACAGAGCAGTACTTC. The V gene is TRBV6-2 or TRBV6-3, the J gene TRBJ2-7; perhaps TRBD1 as D (6 bases). The length of the CDR3 is 13 residues. CDR1 is MNHEY and CDR2 is SVGEGT in the germline V gene. Trimming left V 6 bases short and J 7 bases short, with 16 bases between.

V and J are TRBV6-6 and TRBJ2-1, with 9 bases matching TRBD2. Germline V gene lookup returns CDR1 MNHNY and CDR2 SVGAGI (reference sequence). The CDR3 totals 14 residues. V was clipped by 10 bases and J by 4 bases; unmatched bases: 8. CDR3 coding DNA: TGTGCCACCCTGACTAGCGGACTTTACAATGAGCAGTTCTTC. It yields the protein CATLTSGLYNEQFF.

This chain connects TRBV7-9 to TRBJ1-2; tentative D call: TRBD1 (5 bases). Germline CDR1 reads SEHNR; CDR2 reads FQNEAQ (reference sequence). Between the trimmed V and J ends, which lost 2 bases and 3 bases, there was a span of 22 bases. This CDR3 has 18 residues. The CDR3 sequence: CASSLFGPSEGLHYGYTF. The DNA of the CDR3 is TGTGCCAGCAGCTTATTTGGCCCCTCGGAGGGACTACACTATGGCTACACCTTC.

CDR3 nucleotide sequence: TGTGCCAGCAGCCAAGAGCCTAGCGGGGGACCCTACGAGCAGTACTTC. Translated: CASSQEPSGGPYEQYF. The V gene is TRBV4-2, the J gene TRBJ2-7; 10 nucleotides line up with TRBD2. In germline, CDR1 is LGHNA, CDR2 YNFKEQ. The junction had 4 bases not matched to a gene; V was cut back by 0 bases and J by 2 bases. This CDR3 has 16 amino acids.

V is TRBV11-1 and J is TRBJ2-7; D unclear. CDR3 length: 14 residues. V shed 5 bases and J shed 1 base, with 12 bases lying between them. The germline CDR1 and CDR2 sequences are SGHAT and FQDESV (reference sequence). CDR3 sequence: CASSPGLRSYEQYF. In DNA, the CDR3 is TGTGCCAGCAGCCCCGGGTTAAGGTCCTACGAGCAGTACTTC.

V gene TRBV5-1 combines with J gene TRBJ1-1; 7 bases are a match to TRBD1. The germline V gene encodes CDR1 SGHRS and CDR2 YFSETQ. The CDR3 totals 12 residues. V shed 5 bases and J 5 bases; nucleotides not matched to a gene: 3. The CDR3 DNA reads TGCGCCAGCAGTACAGGGGTTACTGAAGCTTTCTTT. This gives the protein CASSTGVTEAFF.

The J gene is TRBJ2-3, the V gene TRBV6-5; D might be TRBD2 (5 bases). Germline values: CDR1 MNHEY, CDR2 SVGAGI. This CDR3 region has 15 residues. Deletions cut 6 bases from V and 0 bases from J, with 13 bases between. CDR3 coding DNA: TGTGCCAGCAGCCGCCGGGGAGTCAGCACAGATACGCAGTATTTT. Translating gives CASSRRGVSTDTQYF.

The chain recombines TRBV20-1 with TRBJ2-5; 9 bases are shared with TRBD2. The CDR3 spans 15 residues. CDR1 and CDR2 from the germline V gene are DFQATT and SNEGSKA (reference sequence). The V segment lost 3 bases and the J segment 7 bases; nucleotides outside the gene matches: 12. CDR3 nucleotides: TGCAGTGCTAGGGAAGCGGGGGGTCCCGCATGGACCCAGTACTTC. This encodes CSAREAGGPAWTQYF.

The chain combines TRBV7-9 with TRBJ2-5; D is uncertain. Trimming removed 1 base at V and 1 base at J, with 7 bases between. Germline V CDR1 and CDR2: SEHNR, FQNEAQ (reference sequence). The CDR3 runs 14 residues. For the CDR3, the DNA is TGTGCCAGCAGCTTAGGCCAAGGCCAAGAGACCCAGTACTTC. The encoded protein is CASSLGQGQETQYF.

The genes are TRBV30 and TRBJ2-7, with D perhaps being TRBD1 or TRBD2 (5 bases each). CDR3 length equals 17 residues. From germline, CDR1 is GTSNPN and CDR2 SVGIG (reference sequence). V lost 0 bases to trimming and J lost 0 bases, with 18 bases between them. The CDR3 DNA is TGTGCCTGGAGTGTACGATTGGGGGTCACTAGCTCCTACGAGCAGTACTTC. Translated, it gives CAWSVRLGVTSSYEQYF.

J is TRBJ2-1 and V is TRBV9; D is possibly TRBD2 (7 bases). Germline lookup yields CDR1 SGDLS and CDR2 YYNGEE. V shed 3 bases and J shed 6 bases, with 25 bases lying between them. The CDR3 has 18 amino acids. The CDR3: CASSASRTPGGHINEQFF. The CDR3 DNA follows: TGTGCCAGCAGCGCGTCTCGAACCCCCGGGGGGCATATCAATGAGCAGTTCTTC. The complete variable domain, with remaining parts taken from reference TRBV9 and TRBJ2-1, reads DSGVTQTPKHLITATGQRVTLRCSPRSGDLSVYWYQQSLDQGLQFLIQYYNGEERAKGNILERFSAQQFPDLHSELNLSSLELGDSALYFCASSASRTPGGHINEQFFGPGTRLTVL.

The chain has TRBV7-2 and TRBJ2-7, with 11 bases that match TRBD2. The CDR3 spans 16 residues. Trimming at V came to 1 base and at J to 0 bases, leaving 2 bases not matched to a gene. Germline values: CDR1 SGHTA, CDR2 FQGNSA. The CDR3 spells CASSLGLAGSSYEQYF. The DNA for the CDR3 is TGTGCCAGCAGCTTAGGACTAGCGGGGAGCTCCTACGAGCAGTACTTC.